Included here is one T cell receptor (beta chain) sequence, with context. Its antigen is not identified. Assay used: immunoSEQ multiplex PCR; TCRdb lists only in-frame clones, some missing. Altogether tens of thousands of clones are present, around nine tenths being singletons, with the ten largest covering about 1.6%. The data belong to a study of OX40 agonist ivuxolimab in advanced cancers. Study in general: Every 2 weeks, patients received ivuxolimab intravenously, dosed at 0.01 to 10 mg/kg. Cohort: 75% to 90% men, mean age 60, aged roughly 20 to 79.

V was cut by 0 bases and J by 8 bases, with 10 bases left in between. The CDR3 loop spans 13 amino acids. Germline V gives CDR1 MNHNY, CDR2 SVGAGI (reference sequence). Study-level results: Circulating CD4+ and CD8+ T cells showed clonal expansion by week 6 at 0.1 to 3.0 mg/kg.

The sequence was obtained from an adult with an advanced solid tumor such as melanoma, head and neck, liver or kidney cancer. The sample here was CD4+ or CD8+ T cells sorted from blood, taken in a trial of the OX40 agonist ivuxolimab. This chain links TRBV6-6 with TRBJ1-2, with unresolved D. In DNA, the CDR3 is TGTGCCAGCAGTTACTCACCCCTCGGGGGCTACACCTTC. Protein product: CASSYSPLGGYTF.